This entry concerns a single T cell receptor beta chain. The data derive from a study of blood T cell repertoires in COVID-19. Study overall: Samples came from the United States, Italy and Spain, spanning acute and convalescent COVID-19. From T cells, B-cell-depleted T cells, or PBMCs came the material, which was cDNA or gDNA.

Source study methods: Nucleated cell counts were estimated from reference gene primer amplification. Generated by immunoSEQ multiplex PCR, the TCRdb table keeps only in-frame clones and is missing some. The D gene and trimming were derived from the DNA, and the V and J assignments and clone size from that table. Of 160,000 or so clones in the sample, roughly 82% were seen once. This clonotype was sampled from a woman aged 70-85 years with acute or convalescent COVID-19. The sequenced material came from peripheral blood.

CDR3 coding DNA: TGTGCCAGCAGCTTAGCGCGCGAGCAGTACTTC. It specifies CASSLAREQYF. This chain uses TRBV7-2 with TRBJ2-7; the D is unclear. Germline assignment: CDR1 SGHTA and CDR2 FQGNSA. The CDR3 is 11 amino acids. The V end was cut by 0 bases, the J end by 6 bases, with 3 bases between.